Described below is a single TCR beta chain sequence and its context. The data originate from a study of blood T cells in healthy people across ages. As for the study in general: The template switching approach captured approximately one barcoded beta molecule for every two T cells.

Primed by a sample-barcoded 5' primer and a J-beta primer mix, a second PCR proceeded for roughly 6 to 12 cycles. TCRdb analysed the 5' RACE reads with MiXCR anew, one entry per CDR3 protein. The repertoire includes roughly 800,000 distinct CDR3 sequences, 58% of them detected once, and roughly 22% sits in the top ten. There are 15 residues in the CDR3. Per germline, CDR1 SEHNR and CDR2 FQNEAQ (reference sequence). With 1 base clipped from V and 10 bases from J, the junction kept 8 bases outside the gene matches. The receptor was derived from a man aged 30 to 39 in good health. Sequenced material: blood. The chain links TRBV7-9 to TRBJ2-1; 9 positions agree with TRBD2. DNA of the CDR3: TGTGCCAGCAGCTTAGATGGTAGCGGGAGAAGGGAGCAGTTCTTC. This gives the protein CASSLDGSGRREQFF.